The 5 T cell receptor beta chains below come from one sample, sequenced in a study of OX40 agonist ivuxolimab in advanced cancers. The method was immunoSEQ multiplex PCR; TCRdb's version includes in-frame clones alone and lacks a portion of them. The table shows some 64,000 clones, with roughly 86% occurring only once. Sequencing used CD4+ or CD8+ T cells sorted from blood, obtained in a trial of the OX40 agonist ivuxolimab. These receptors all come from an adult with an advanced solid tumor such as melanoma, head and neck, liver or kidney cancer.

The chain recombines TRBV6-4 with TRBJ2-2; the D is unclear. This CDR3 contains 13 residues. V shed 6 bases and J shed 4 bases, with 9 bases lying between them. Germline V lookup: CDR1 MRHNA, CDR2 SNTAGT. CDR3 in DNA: TGTGCCAGCAGGGCTTTAGGCACCGGGGAGCTGTTTTTT. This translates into CASRALGTGELFF.

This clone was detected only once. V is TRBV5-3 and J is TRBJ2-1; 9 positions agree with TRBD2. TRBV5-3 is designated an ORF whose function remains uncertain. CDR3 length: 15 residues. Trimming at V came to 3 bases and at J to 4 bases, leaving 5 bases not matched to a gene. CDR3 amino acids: CARSSRLAAYNEQFF. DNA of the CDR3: TGTGCCAGAAGCTCCCGACTAGCGGCTTACAATGAGCAGTTCTTC.

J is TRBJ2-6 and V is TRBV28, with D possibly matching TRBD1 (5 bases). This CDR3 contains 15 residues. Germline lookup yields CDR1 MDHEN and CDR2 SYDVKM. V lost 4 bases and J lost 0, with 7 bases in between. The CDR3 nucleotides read TGTGCCAGCAGTTCAGGGATCTCTGGGGCCAACGTCCTGACTTTC. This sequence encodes CASSSGISGANVLTF.

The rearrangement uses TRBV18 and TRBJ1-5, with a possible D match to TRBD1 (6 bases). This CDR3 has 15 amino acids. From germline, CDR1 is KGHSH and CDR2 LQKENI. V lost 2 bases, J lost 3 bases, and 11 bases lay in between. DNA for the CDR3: TGTGCCAGCTCACCAACAGGGTCGGCCAATCAGCCCCAGCATTTT. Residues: CASSPTGSANQPQHF.

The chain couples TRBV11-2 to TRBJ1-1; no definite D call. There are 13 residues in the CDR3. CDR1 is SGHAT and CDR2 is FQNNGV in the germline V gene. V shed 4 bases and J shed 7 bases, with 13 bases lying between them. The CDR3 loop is CASSSYQSNEAFF. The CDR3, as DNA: TGTGCCAGCAGCTCATATCAGAGTAATGAAGCTTTCTTT.